A selection of T cell receptor beta chains follows, all from one sample in a study of cytomegalovirus exposure and HLA in healthy donors. Only in-frame clones appear in the TCRdb table, and some are missing; sequencing was by immunoSEQ multiplex PCR. The profile shows 95,000 to 100,000 clones, over 80% of them singletons. Sequencing was performed on PBMCs. The receptors here all came from a female donor in good health and CMV-seropositive. CDR3s include the opening cysteine and the closing phenylalanine or tryptophan. Each record gives: clone size, D gene, V gene, J gene, CDR3 protein, CDR3 DNA. The D gene is left open where the match is weak. Size tells how often a clone was seen (once, few, many) or the class of an expanded clone, and some rows leave it out.

clone size: .
D gene: .
V gene: TRBV27
J gene: TRBJ1-1
CDR3 protein: CASPLRGGITEAFF
CDR3 DNA: TGTGCCAGCCCCCTTAGGGGGGGCATCACTGAAGCTTTCTTT

clone size: .
D gene: .
V gene: TRBV7-8
J gene: TRBJ1-1
CDR3 protein: CASSRPGTEAFF
CDR3 DNA: TGTGCCAGCAGCCGCCCCGGCACTGAAGCTTTCTTT

clone size: .
D gene: .
V gene: TRBV29-1
J gene: TRBJ1-2
CDR3 protein: CSVETRYGYTF
CDR3 DNA: TGCAGCGTTGAAACCAGATATGGCTACACCTTC

clone size: .
D gene: .
V gene: TRBV13
J gene: TRBJ1-1
CDR3 protein: CASSLQGLTEAFF
CDR3 DNA: TGTGCCAGCAGCTTACAGGGGCTCACTGAAGCTTTCTTT

clone size: .
D gene: TRBD2
V gene: TRBV11-2
J gene: TRBJ2-1
CDR3 protein: CASSFTPGLGDNEQFF
CDR3 DNA: TGTGCCAGCAGCTTCACCCCGGGACTAGGGGACAATGAGCAGTTCTTC

clone size: .
D gene: .
V gene: TRBV7-9
J gene: TRBJ2-7
CDR3 protein: CASRRGNSYEQYF
CDR3 DNA: TGTGCCAGCAGACGGGGGAACTCCTACGAGCAGTACTTC

clone size: .
D gene: .
V gene: TRBV18
J gene: TRBJ1-4
CDR3 protein: CASSPSTARANEKLFF
CDR3 DNA: TGTGCCAGCTCACCCTCGACCGCGAGGGCTAATGAAAAACTGTTTTTT

clone size: few
D gene: TRBD1
V gene: TRBV29-1
J gene: TRBJ1-1
CDR3 protein: CSVVDRGEVDTEAFF
CDR3 DNA: TGCAGCGTTGTAGACAGGGGTGAAGTGGACACTGAAGCTTTCTTT

clone size: .
D gene: .
V gene: TRBV9
J gene: TRBJ2-7
CDR3 protein: CASSVEGDRRTHEQYF
CDR3 DNA: TGTGCCAGCAGCGTAGAGGGGGACCGGCGTACCCACGAGCAGTACTTC

clone size: .
D gene: TRBD1
V gene: TRBV4-1
J gene: TRBJ2-5
CDR3 protein: CASSQDRGMETQYF
CDR3 DNA: TGCGCCAGCAGCCAGGACAGGGGGATGGAGACCCAGTACTTC

clone size: .
D gene: TRBD2
V gene: TRBV4-2
J gene: TRBJ2-3
CDR3 protein: CASSQEGRADTQYF
CDR3 DNA: TGTGCCAGCAGCCAAGAAGGGAGGGCAGATACGCAGTATTTT

clone size: .
D gene: TRBD1
V gene: TRBV6-5
J gene: TRBJ2-5
CDR3 protein: CASYSGTGVVETQYF
CDR3 DNA: TGTGCCAGCTATTCCGGGACAGGGGTTGTAGAGACCCAGTACTTC

clone size: .
D gene: .
V gene: TRBV11-2
J gene: TRBJ2-1
CDR3 protein: CASSLGDGDWTNNEQFF
CDR3 DNA: TGTGCCAGCAGCCTAGGGGATGGGGACTGGACTAACAATGAGCAGTTCTTC

clone size: .
D gene: .
V gene: TRBV5-4
J gene: TRBJ2-5
CDR3 protein: CASSFGPPGQGGETQYF
CDR3 DNA: TGTGCCAGCAGCTTCGGCCCCCCCGGACAGGGAGGGGAGACCCAGTACTTC

clone size: .
D gene: TRBD2
V gene: TRBV5-1
J gene: TRBJ2-1
CDR3 protein: CASSLGLSGSSYNEQFF
CDR3 DNA: TGCGCCAGCAGCTTGGGGTTGAGCGGGAGCTCCTACAATGAGCAGTTCTTC

clone size: .
D gene: .
V gene: TRBV27
J gene: TRBJ1-5
CDR3 protein: CASRDTRGGIQPQHF
CDR3 DNA: TGTGCCAGCAGAGATACCCGCGGGGGAATACAGCCCCAGCATTTT

clone size: .
D gene: .
V gene: TRBV5-1
J gene: TRBJ1-1
CDR3 protein: CASSFQVSAGNTEAFF
CDR3 DNA: .